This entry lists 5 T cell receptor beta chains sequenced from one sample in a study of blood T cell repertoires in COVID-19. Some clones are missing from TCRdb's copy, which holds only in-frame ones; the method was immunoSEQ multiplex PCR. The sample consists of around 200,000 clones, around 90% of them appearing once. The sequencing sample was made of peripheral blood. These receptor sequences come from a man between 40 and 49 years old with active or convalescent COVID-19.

CDR3 sequence reads: CASTTGNYGYTF. CDR3 bases: TGTGCCAGTACCACAGGGAACTATGGCTACACCTTC. This sequence joins TRBV19 and TRBJ1-2; D is possibly TRBD1 (6 bases). The CDR3 has 12 residues. V was trimmed by 7 bases and J by 2 bases, leaving 8 bases between them. CDR1 LNHDA and CDR2 SQIVND come from the germline V gene (reference sequence).

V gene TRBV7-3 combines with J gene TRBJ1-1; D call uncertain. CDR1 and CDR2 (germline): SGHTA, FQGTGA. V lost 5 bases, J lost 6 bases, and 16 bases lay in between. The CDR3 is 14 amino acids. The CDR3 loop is CASSPTGGTPEAFF. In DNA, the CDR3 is TGTGCCAGCAGCCCAACCGGCGGCACCCCTGAAGCTTTCTTT.

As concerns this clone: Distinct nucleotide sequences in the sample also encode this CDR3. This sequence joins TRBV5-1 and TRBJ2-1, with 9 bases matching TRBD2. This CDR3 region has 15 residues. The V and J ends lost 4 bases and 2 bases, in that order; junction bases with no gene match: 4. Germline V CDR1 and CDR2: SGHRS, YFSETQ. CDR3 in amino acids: CASSISGGTYNEQFF. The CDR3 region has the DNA TGCGCCAGCAGCATCAGCGGGGGGACCTACAATGAGCAGTTCTTC.

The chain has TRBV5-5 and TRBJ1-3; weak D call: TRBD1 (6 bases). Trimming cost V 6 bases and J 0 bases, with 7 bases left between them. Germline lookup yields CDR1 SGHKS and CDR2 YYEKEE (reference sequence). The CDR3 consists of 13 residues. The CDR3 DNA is TGTGCCAGCAACAGGGCCTCTGGAAACACCATATATTTT. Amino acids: CASNRASGNTIYF.

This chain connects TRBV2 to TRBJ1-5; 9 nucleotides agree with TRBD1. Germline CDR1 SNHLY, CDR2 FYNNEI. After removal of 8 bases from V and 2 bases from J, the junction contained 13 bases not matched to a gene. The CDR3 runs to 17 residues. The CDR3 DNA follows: TGTGCCAGCGGCCGGGACAGGGAGATATGGGGCAATCAGCCCCAGCATTTT. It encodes CASGRDREIWGNQPQHF.